A selection of T cell receptor beta chains follows, all from one sample in a study of beta chain features in type 1 diabetes. The repertoire was sequenced with immunoSEQ multiplex PCR; TCRdb's copy has only in-frame clones and lacks some. Among some 700,000 clones, over 10% were seen once, and the ten largest hold 0.02% to 0.025%. The sequenced sample consisted of naive CD4+ T cells from blood. All receptors derive from a young man with type 1 diabetes. Each CDR3 is given with its conserved first and last residue. D genes are given only for firm matches. Part of the rows lack a size; the others show once, few, many or a class for expanded clones.

TRBJ1-2	NA	NA	TRBV29-1	TGCAGCGTTTCTCGGGACAACTATGGCTACACCTTC	CSVSRDNYGYTF
TRBJ2-3	NA	NA	TRBV5-1	TGCGCCAGCAGCTTGGATAAGACGTCTGATAGCACAGATACGCAGTATTTT	CASSLDKTSDSTDTQYF
TRBJ1-3	NA	NA	TRBV29-1	TGCAGCGTTGAGACGGGTTCAAATGGAAACACCATATATTTT	CSVETGSNGNTIYF
TRBJ1-2	NA	TRBD1	TRBV5-1	TGCGCCAGCAGCTTGGGCGACAGGGGGATCGATGGCTACACCTTC	CASSLGDRGIDGYTF
TRBJ1-2	few	NA	TRBV5-1	TGCGCCAGCAGCTTGGGGCGAAGTGGCTACACCTTC	CASSLGRSGYTF
TRBJ2-5	NA	TRBD2	TRBV5-4	TGTGCCAGCAGCTTTTCTAGCGGGGGCTGGGAGACCCAGTACTTC	CASSFSSGGWETQYF
TRBJ1-6	few	NA	TRBV13	TGTGCCAGCAGCTTAGGGGGATCCTATTCATTGAGCTCCTATAATTCACCCCTCCACTTT	CASSLGGSYSLSSYNSPLHF
TRBJ1-2	NA	NA	TRBV11-2	TGTGCCAGTGACCAGGGCTACACCTTC	CASDQGYTF
TRBJ1-4	few	NA	TRBV29-1	TGCAGCTCTGACGGACAGCTTTTT	CSSDGQLF
TRBJ2-3	few	TRBD2	TRBV29-1	TGCAGCGTTGGACTAGCGGGGGGGCTGACAGATACGCAGTATTTT	CSVGLAGGLTDTQYF
TRBJ2-2	few	NA	TRBV11-2	TGCGCCAATGGGGGGCGCGGCACCGGGGAGCTGTTTTTT	CANGGRGTGELFF
TRBJ2-1	few	TRBD2	TRBV7-3	TGTGCCAGCAGCTCCGGGACTAGCCCCCGTGAGCAGTTCTTC	CASSSGTSPREQFF
TRBJ2-5	NA	NA	TRBV6-1	TGTGCCAGCAGTGACTTGGGGCTAGTGGAAGAGACCCAGTACTTC	CASSDLGLVEETQYF
TRBJ2-3	few	NA	TRBV2	TGTGCCAGCAGTGAAGCGCTTCTGGGGCAGGGGGGTCTAACAGATACGCAGTATTTT	CASSEALLGQGGLTDTQYF
TRBJ2-6	few	TRBD1	TRBV5-1	TGCGCCAGCAAAGGGACAGGGCCTCCTAAAGGGGCCAACGTCCTGACTTTC	CASKGTGPPKGANVLTF
TRBJ1-4	few	NA	TRBV28	TGTGCCAGCAGTCCTGGCCCCGGGGAAAAACTGTTTTTT	CASSPGPGEKLFF
TRBJ1-3	few	NA	TRBV18	TGTGCCAGCTCACCTTCGAACGTTCGCTCTGGAAACACCATATATTTT	CASSPSNVRSGNTIYF
TRBJ2-7	NA	NA	TRBV5-1	TGCGCCAGCAGCCGGGGGACGGCAGAGAGGGGCTACGAGCAGTACTTC	CASSRGTAERGYEQYF
TRBJ1-1	few	TRBD1	TRBV7-8	TGTGCCAGCAGCAAGGACAGGGGGGGAGGGACTGAAGCTTTCTTT	CASSKDRGGGTEAFF
TRBJ2-7	NA	NA	TRBV6-5	TGTGCCAGCAGGAGGGGCAGGAGCTCCTACGAGCAGTACTTC	CASRRGRSSYEQYF
TRBJ1-2	NA	NA	TRBV10-2	TGCGCCACCATAGGCGGGAAAAACTATGGCTACACCTTC	CATIGGKNYGYTF
TRBJ2-7	NA	NA	TRBV29-1	TGCAGCGTTGAAGATCACGGGAGAGAGGGGGGTGACACTTCCTACGAGCAGTACTTC	CSVEDHGREGGDTSYEQYF
TRBJ1-2	few	NA	TRBV18	TGTGCCAGCTCACCGCAGACAGTTCAGAATGGCTACACCTTC	CASSPQTVQNGYTF
TRBJ1-2	few	NA	TRBV7-9	TGTGCCAGCAGCTTCGGGGGAAGTTATTCGGGCTACACCTTC	CASSFGGSYSGYTF
TRBJ1-1	NA	NA	TRBV4-1	TGCGCCAGCAGCCAAGGAGATGATGTAGGGCGGAGGACTGAAGCTTTCTTT	CASSQGDDVGRRTEAFF
TRBJ1-1	few	NA	TRBV30	TGTGCCTTCGAACGGATGGCCGGCGGGACTGAAGCTTTCTTT	CAFERMAGGTEAFF
TRBJ2-2	few	NA	TRBV18	TGTGCCAGCTCACCACCCGCGGAAAACACCGGGGAGCTGTTTTTT	CASSPPAENTGELFF
TRBJ1-2	NA	NA	TRBV4-1	TGCGCCAGCAGCCAAGTAGTGTCGGGGGACTACTATGGCTACACCTTC	CASSQVVSGDYYGYTF
TRBJ2-3	few	NA	TRBV25-1	TGTGCCAGCAGTGCACAGGGCTTGAAGAGTAGTAGGGATACGCAGTATTTT	CASSAQGLKSSRDTQYF
TRBJ2-7	few	TRBD1	TRBV19	TGTGCCAGTAGGGGGACAGTTAGCTCCTACGAGCAGTACTTC	CASRGTVSSYEQYF
TRBJ2-1	NA	TRBD1	TRBV7-9	TGTGCCAGCAGAGGGGACAGCCTCAAAGCCTCCTACAATGAGCAGTTCTTC	CASRGDSLKASYNEQFF
TRBJ2-7	few	NA	TRBV6-5	TGTGCCAGCAACCCGGGCTCCTACGAGCAGTACTTC	CASNPGSYEQYF
TRBJ1-5	once	NA	TRBV2	TGTGCCAGCAGTGGACAGACCCAAAATCAGCCCCAGCATTTT	CASSGQTQNQPQHF
TRBJ1-5	NA	NA	TRBV2	TGTGCCAGCAGTCTCAGTAATCAGCCCCAGCATTTT	CASSLSNQPQHF
TRBJ2-5	few	NA	TRBV30	TGTGCCTGGAGTGTAGGGACACAAGAGACCCAGTACTTC	CAWSVGTQETQYF
TRBJ1-2	few	NA	TRBV20-1	TGCAGTGCTGACGGAGAATATGGCTACACCTTC	CSADGEYGYTF
TRBJ2-2	few	NA	TRBV4-1	TGCGCCAGCAGCCACGACCAGGGACGGTTGAACACCGGGGAGCTGTTTTTT	CASSHDQGRLNTGELFF
TRBJ2-1	few	NA	TRBV18	TGTGCCAGCTCACCAGAGTACGACACCTACAATGAGCAGTTCTTC	CASSPEYDTYNEQFF
TRBJ2-5	few	NA	TRBV7-9	TGTGCCAGCAGCTTAGCGGGGGTAGAGACCCAGTACTTC	CASSLAGVETQYF
TRBJ2-2	NA	NA	TRBV19	TGTGCCAGTTCTTTCGACAGTTCGAACACCGGGGAGCTGTTTTTT	CASSFDSSNTGELFF
TRBJ1-2	NA	NA	TRBV4-1	TGCGCCAGCAGCCGGACGGACACTAACTATGGCTACACCTTC	CASSRTDTNYGYTF
TRBJ1-6	NA	TRBD1	TRBV5-8	TGTGCCAGCAGCTTTAGGGGACAGCAAGTTTCACCCCTCCACTTT	CASSFRGQQVSPLHF
TRBJ2-7	NA	TRBD2	TRBV30	TGTGCCTGGAGCCCTCATAGCGGGTGGTACGAGCAGTACTTC	CAWSPHSGWYEQYF
TRBJ1-2	few	NA	TRBV30	TGTGCCTGGAGTGTAATAAGTGATGGCTACACCTTC	CAWSVISDGYTF
TRBJ1-1	few	NA	TRBV14	TGTGCCAGCAGCTATTCCCCCATGACTGAAGCTTTCTTT	CASSYSPMTEAFF
TRBJ2-1	NA	NA	TRBV21-1	TGTGCCAGCACTCCAGGACTAGCGGGGGGATACAATGAGCAGTTCTTC	CASTPGLAGGYNEQFF
TRBJ2-3	NA	NA	TRBV5-1	TGCGCCAGCAGCTTGGAGGGCCCACAGGGGTATTTT	CASSLEGPQGYF
TRBJ2-7	few	TRBD1	TRBV19	TGTGCCAGTAGTATAGTAACAGGGGGCGACGAGCAGTACTTC	CASSIVTGGDEQYF
TRBJ2-4	NA	NA	TRBV6-5	TGTGCCAGCATGCCTAGCCTAGCCAAAAACATTCAGTACTTC	CASMPSLAKNIQYF
TRBJ2-6	NA	NA	TRBV7-9	TGTGCCAGCAGCTTGGACGTAATGGTCTCTGGGGCCAACGTCCTGACTTTC	CASSLDVMVSGANVLTF
TRBJ2-5	NA	NA	TRBV19	TGTGCCAGTAGTCTCCTCACTGATATGGTATTAGAGACCCAGTACTTC	CASSLLTDMVLETQYF
TRBJ2-5	NA	NA	TRBV7-9	TGTGCCAGCAGCTTAACTGGCGGTAGCGGTGAGGAGACCCAGTACTTC	CASSLTGGSGEETQYF
TRBJ2-3	NA	TRBD2	TRBV10-1	TGCGCCAGCGGGGCTAGCGGAGGCACAGATACGCAGTATTTT	CASGASGGTDTQYF
TRBJ1-2	NA	NA	TRBV29-1	TGCAGCGTCCGCGGAGGGCAGCTGGCTAACTATGGCTACACCTTC	CSVRGGQLANYGYTF